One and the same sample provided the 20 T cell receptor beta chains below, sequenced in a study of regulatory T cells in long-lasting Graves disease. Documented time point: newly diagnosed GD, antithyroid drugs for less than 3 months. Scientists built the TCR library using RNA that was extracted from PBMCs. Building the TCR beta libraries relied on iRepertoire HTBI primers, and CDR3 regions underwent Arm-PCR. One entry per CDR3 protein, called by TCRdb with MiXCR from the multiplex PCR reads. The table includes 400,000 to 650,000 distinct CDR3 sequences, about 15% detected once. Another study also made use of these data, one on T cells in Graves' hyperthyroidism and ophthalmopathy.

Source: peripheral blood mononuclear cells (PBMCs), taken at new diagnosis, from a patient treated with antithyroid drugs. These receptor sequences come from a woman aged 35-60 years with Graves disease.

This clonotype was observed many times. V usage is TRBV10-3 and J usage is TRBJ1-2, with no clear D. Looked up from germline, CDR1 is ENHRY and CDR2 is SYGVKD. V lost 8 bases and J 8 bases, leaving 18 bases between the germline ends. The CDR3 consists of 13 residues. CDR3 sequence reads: CAIGLDGRDGYTF. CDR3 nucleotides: TGTGCCATCGGGCTCGACGGCCGAGACGGCTACACCTTC.

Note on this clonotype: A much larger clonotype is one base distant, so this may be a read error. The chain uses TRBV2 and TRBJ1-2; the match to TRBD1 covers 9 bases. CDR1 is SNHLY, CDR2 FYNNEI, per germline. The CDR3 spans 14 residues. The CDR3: CASTQQGADYGHTF. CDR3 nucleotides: TGTGCCAGCACCCAACAGGGGGCGGATTATGGCCACACCTTC.

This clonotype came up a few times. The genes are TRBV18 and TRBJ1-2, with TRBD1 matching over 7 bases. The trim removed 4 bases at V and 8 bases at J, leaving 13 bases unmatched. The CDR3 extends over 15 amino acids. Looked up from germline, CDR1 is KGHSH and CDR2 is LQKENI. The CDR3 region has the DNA TGTGCCAGCTCACTCGAACCGGGACAGATCATGGGCTACACCTTC. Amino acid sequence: CASSLEPGQIMGYTF.

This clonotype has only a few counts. In DNA, the CDR3 is TGTGCCAGCATCCTTAGGACAGGGGAGAACGAGCAGTACTTC. Amino acids: CASILRTGENEQYF. V is TRBV2 and J is TRBJ2-7, with 9 bases identical to TRBD1. With V trimmed by 7 bases and J by 5 bases, 9 bases remained unmatched. CDR1 and CDR2 (germline): SNHLY, FYNNEI. CDR3 length: 14 amino acids.

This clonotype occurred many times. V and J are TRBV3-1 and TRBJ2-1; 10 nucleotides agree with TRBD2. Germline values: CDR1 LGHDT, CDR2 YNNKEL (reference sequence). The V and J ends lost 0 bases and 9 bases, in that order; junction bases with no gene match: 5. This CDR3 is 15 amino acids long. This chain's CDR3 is CASSQDPASGSEQFF. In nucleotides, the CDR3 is TGTGCCAGCAGCCAAGATCCCGCTAGCGGGAGTGAGCAGTTCTTC.

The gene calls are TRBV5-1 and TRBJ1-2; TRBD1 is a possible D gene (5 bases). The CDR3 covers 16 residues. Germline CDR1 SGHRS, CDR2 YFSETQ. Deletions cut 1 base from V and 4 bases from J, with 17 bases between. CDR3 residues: CASSLSMTEGTYGYTF. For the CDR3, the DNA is TGCGCCAGCAGCTTGAGTATGACAGAGGGGACCTATGGCTACACCTTC.

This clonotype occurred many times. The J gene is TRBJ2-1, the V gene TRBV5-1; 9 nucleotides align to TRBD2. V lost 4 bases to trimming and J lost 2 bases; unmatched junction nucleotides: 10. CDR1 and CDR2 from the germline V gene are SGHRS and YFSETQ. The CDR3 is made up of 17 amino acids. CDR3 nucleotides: TGCGCCAGCAGCCGCCAGGAGCGGGGGGCACCCTACAATGAGCAGTTCTTC. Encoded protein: CASSRQERGAPYNEQFF.

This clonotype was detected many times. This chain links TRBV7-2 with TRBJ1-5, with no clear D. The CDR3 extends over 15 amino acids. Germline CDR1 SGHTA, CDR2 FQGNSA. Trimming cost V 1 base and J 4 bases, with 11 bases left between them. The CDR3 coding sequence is TGTGCCAGCAGCTTAGGCCCCCGCTTGAATCAGCCCCAGCATTTT. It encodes CASSLGPRLNQPQHF.

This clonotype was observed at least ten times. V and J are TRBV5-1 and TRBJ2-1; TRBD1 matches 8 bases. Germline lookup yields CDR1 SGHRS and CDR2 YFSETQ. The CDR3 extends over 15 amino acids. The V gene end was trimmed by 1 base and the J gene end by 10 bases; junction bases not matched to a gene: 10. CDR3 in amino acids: CASSLLATGGTEQFF. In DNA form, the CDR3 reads TGCGCCAGCAGCTTGTTGGCCACAGGGGGTACCGAGCAGTTCTTC.

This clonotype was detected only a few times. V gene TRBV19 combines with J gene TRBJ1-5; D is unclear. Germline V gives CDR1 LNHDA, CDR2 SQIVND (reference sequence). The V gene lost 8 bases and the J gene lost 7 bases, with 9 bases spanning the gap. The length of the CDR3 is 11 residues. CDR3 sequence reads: CASPRGQPQHF. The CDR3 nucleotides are TGTGCCAGTCCCCGGGGACAGCCCCAGCATTTT.

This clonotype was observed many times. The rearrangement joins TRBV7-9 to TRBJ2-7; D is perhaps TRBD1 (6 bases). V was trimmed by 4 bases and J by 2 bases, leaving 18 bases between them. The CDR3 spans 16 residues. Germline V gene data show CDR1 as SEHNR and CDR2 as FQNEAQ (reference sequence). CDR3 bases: TGTGCCAGCAGCTCACCACAGGGAACTCGAACCTACGAGCAGTACTTC. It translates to CASSSPQGTRTYEQYF.

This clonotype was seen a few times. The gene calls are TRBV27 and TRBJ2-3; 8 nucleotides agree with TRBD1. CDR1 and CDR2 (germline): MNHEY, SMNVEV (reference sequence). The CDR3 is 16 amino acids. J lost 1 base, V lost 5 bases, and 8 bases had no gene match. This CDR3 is CASSLRTGIGTDTQYF. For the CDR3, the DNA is TGTGCCAGCAGTCTCCGGACAGGGATAGGCACAGATACGCAGTATTTT.

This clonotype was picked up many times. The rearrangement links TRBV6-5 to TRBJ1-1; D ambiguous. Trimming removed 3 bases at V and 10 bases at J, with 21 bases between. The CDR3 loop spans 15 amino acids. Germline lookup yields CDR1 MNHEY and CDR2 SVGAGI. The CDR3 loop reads CASSYSQSTLQRAFF. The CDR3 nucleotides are TGTGCCAGCAGTTATTCCCAAAGCACTCTGCAACGAGCTTTCTTT.

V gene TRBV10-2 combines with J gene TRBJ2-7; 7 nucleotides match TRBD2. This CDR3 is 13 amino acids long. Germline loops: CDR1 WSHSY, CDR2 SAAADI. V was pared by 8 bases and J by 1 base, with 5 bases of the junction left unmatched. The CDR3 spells CASGGGESYEQYF. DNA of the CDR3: TGCGCCAGCGGGGGGGGTGAGTCCTACGAGCAGTACTTC.

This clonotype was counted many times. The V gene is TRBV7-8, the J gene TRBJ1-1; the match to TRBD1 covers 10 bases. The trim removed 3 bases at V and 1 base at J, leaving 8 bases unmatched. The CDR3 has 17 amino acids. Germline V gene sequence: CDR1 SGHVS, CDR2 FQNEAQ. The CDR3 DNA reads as TGTGCCAGCAGCTTGATTCGACAGGGGGCGAGGAACACTGAAGCTTTCTTT. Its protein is CASSLIRQGARNTEAFF.

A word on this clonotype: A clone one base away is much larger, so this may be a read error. This CDR3 reads CAGSLIDPGTGLNTEAFF. In DNA form, the CDR3 reads TGCGCCGGCAGCTTGATAGACCCCGGGACAGGGCTGAACACTGAAGCTTTCTTT. This chain joins TRBV5-1 and TRBJ1-1, with 9 bases identical to TRBD1. This CDR3 is built from 18 residues. Germline CDR1 SGHRS, CDR2 YFSETQ.

CDR3 DNA sequence: TGTGCCAGCAGTCGCTCGAGGGGACCCTACGAGCAGTACTTC. Translated, it gives CASSRSRGPYEQYF. This chain links TRBV14 with TRBJ2-7, with D perhaps being TRBD1 or TRBD2 (5 bases each). Germline lookup yields CDR1 SGHDN and CDR2 FVKESK. V lost 6 bases and J lost 2, with 14 bases in between. The CDR3 sequence is 14 residues long.

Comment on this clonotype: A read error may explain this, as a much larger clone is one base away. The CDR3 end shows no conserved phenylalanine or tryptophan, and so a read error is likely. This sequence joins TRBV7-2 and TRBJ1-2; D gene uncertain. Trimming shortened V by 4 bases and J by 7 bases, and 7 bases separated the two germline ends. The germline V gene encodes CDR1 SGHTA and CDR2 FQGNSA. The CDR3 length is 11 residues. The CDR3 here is CASSSGFGYTS. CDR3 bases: TGTGCCAGCAGCTCGGGGTTTGGCTACACCTCC.

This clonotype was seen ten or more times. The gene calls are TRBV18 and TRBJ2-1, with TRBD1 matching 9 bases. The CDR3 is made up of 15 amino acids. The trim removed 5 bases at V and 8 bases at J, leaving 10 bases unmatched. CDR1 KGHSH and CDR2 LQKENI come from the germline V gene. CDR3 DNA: TGTGCCAGCTCAGCGCCGGGACAGGGCATCGATGAGCAGTTCTTC. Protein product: CASSAPGQGIDEQFF.

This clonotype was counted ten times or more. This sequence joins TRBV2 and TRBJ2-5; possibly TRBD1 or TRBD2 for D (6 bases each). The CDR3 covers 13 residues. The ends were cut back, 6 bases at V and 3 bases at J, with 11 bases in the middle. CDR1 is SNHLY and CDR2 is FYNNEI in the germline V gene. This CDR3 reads CASRRDIEETQYF. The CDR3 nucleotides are TGTGCCAGCAGGCGGGACATAGAAGAGACCCAGTACTTC.